A single sample is the source of the 10 T cell receptor beta chains below, sequenced in a study of blood T cell repertoires in COVID-19. Assay: immunoSEQ multiplex PCR; the TCRdb copy retains only in-frame clones and omits some. The repertoire has a few hundred thousand clones, approximately 87% of them found once; the top ten carry around 8%. The source material was peripheral blood. The source of these receptors is a woman in her forties or fifties who had recovered from COVID-19.

The chain is built from TRBV15 and TRBJ2-1; maybe TRBD1 (6 bases). V gave up 0 bases and J gave up 7 bases, with 13 bases separating them. This CDR3 spans 15 amino acids. Looked up from germline, CDR1 is LNHNV and CDR2 is YYDKDF (reference sequence). CDR3 protein: CATSRDLTGLNEQFF. For the CDR3, the DNA is TGTGCCACCAGCAGAGATTTAACAGGGTTAAATGAGCAGTTCTTC.

V is TRBV4-3 and J is TRBJ1-2, with TRBD1 matching 8 bases. The CDR3 extends over 16 amino acids. CDR1 is LGHNA and CDR2 is YSLEER in the germline V gene. Trimming at V came to 1 base and at J to 8 bases, leaving 12 bases not matched to a gene. The CDR3 is CASSQAVTRGQGGYTF. The CDR3 DNA reads TGCGCCAGCAGCCAAGCGGTTACCAGGGGGCAAGGAGGCTACACCTTC.

In its sample, this clone was seen once. The rearrangement uses TRBV6-5 and TRBJ1-1, with TRBD1 as a possible D gene (6 bases). The germline gives CDR1 MNHEY, CDR2 SVGAGI. The CDR3 runs 14 residues. V was trimmed by 6 bases and J by 7 bases, leaving 18 bases between them. The CDR3 bases are TGTGCCAGCAGACCAGGTGGGACACGGGGTGAAGCTTTCTTT. Translating gives CASRPGGTRGEAFF.

J is TRBJ2-5 and V is TRBV9, with TRBD2 matching 8 bases. The V gene end was trimmed by 0 bases and the J gene end by 4 bases; junction bases not matched to a gene: 8. There are 16 residues in the CDR3. The germline CDR1 and CDR2 sequences are SGDLS and YYNGEE. Written as DNA, the CDR3 is TGTGCCAGCAGCGTAGACGCGCGGGGGGCGGGAGAGACCCAGTACTTC. This translates into CASSVDARGAGETQYF.

This sequence joins TRBV4-3 and TRBJ1-1; D is unclear. CDR3 length: 15 residues. Trimming removed 0 bases at V and 1 base at J, with 9 bases between. Germline CDR1 is LGHNA and CDR2 is YSLEER. CDR3: CASSQDSPGNTEAFF. The CDR3 DNA sequence: TGCGCCAGCAGCCAAGATTCCCCCGGGAACACTGAAGCTTTCTTT.

The chain carries TRBV7-6 and TRBJ1-3; 7 nucleotides match TRBD1. The germline V gene has CDR1 SGHVS and CDR2 FNYEAQ. V shed 0 bases and J 2 bases; nucleotides not matched to a gene: 1. The CDR3 contains 15 residues. The CDR3 coding sequence is TGTGCCAGCAGCTTAGCGGGACAGACTGGAAACACCATATATTTT. The encoded protein is CASSLAGQTGNTIYF.

The chain is built from TRBV18 and TRBJ2-3; 14 bases line up with TRBD2. CDR1 and CDR2 (germline): KGHSH, LQKENI. The V gene end was trimmed by 3 bases and the J gene end by 4 bases; junction bases not matched to a gene: 6. The CDR3 sequence is 17 residues long. Here the CDR3 reads CASSPTSGGARADTQYF. CDR3 coding DNA: TGTGCCAGCTCACCGACTAGCGGGGGGGCCAGGGCAGATACGCAGTATTTT.

The chain couples TRBV19 to TRBJ2-7, with 10 bases matching TRBD2. V dropped 6 bases and J dropped 2; count of bases not matched to a gene: 10. In germline, CDR1 is LNHDA, CDR2 SQIVND (reference sequence). There are 16 residues in the CDR3. This CDR3 is CASSSPPSGSPYEQYF. The CDR3 DNA reads TGTGCCAGTAGCTCCCCCCCTAGCGGGAGCCCCTACGAGCAGTACTTC.

The rearrangement links TRBV10-3 to TRBJ2-1, with D possibly matching TRBD2 (5 bases). The CDR3 loop spans 14 amino acids. V dropped 11 bases and J dropped 5 bases, with 19 bases sitting between them. From germline, CDR1 is ENHRY and CDR2 SYGVKD. This chain's CDR3 is CAVSRGPGDNEQFF. In nucleotides, the CDR3 is TGTGCCGTTTCCCGAGGGCCCGGGGACAATGAGCAGTTCTTC.

This clone showed up just a few times. CDR3 region: CASSFYESYEQYF. Written as DNA, the CDR3 is TGTGCCAGCAGCTTTTACGAGTCCTACGAGCAGTACTTC. This chain joins TRBV7-2 and TRBJ2-7; D is uncertain. Trimming stripped 3 bases from V and 1 base from J, with 7 bases between. Germline CDR1 reads SGHTA; CDR2 reads FQGNSA. The CDR3 length is 13 residues. The full variable domain, its missing parts supplied by reference TRBV7-2 and TRBJ2-7, is GAGVSQSPSNKVTEKGKDVELRCDPISGHTALYWYRQSLGQGLEFLIYFQGNSAPDKSGLPSDRFSAERTGGSVSTLTIQRTQQEDSAVYLCASSFYESYEQYFGPGTRLTVT.